A single sample is the source of the 2 T cell receptor beta chains below, sequenced in a study of shared clonotypes between healthy human individuals. TCRdb keeps only in-frame clones here, not all; method: immunoSEQ multiplex PCR. The table records approximately 1.5 million clones, around 98% of them present only once. The material sequenced was naive CD4+ T cells sorted from blood. Stated subset: CD45RA+ positively selected. These receptors originate from a man aged 25 to 45 in good health.

The gene calls are TRBV19 and TRBJ1-5; unclear D gene. This CDR3 is built from 13 residues. CDR1 and CDR2 (germline): LNHDA, SQIVND (reference sequence). With 5 bases removed from V and 6 bases from J, the gap between germline ends came to 11 bases. The CDR3 coding sequence is TGTGCCAGTAGTGTCGTCGGCGGTCAGCCCCAGCATTTT. Protein product: CASSVVGGQPQHF.

The sample holds one count of this clone. Different DNA sequences within this sample yield the same CDR3. The chain has TRBV7-3 and TRBJ2-1, with D perhaps TRBD1 (5 bases). Germline V gene data show CDR1 as SGHTA and CDR2 as FQGTGA. The germline V and J ends were trimmed by 3 bases and 0 bases, with 9 bases remaining between them. This CDR3 is 15 amino acids long. CDR3 DNA: TGTGCCAGCAGCTTGGGGCCCAGCTCCTACAATGAGCAGTTCTTC. It specifies CASSLGPSSYNEQFF. The full variable domain, completed using reference TRBV7-3 and TRBJ2-1, is GAGVSQTPSNKVTEKGKYVELRCDPISGHTALYWYRQSLGQGPEFLIYFQGTGAADDSGLPNDRFFAVRPEGSVSTLKIQRTERGDSAVYLCASSLGPSSYNEQFFGPGTRLTVL.